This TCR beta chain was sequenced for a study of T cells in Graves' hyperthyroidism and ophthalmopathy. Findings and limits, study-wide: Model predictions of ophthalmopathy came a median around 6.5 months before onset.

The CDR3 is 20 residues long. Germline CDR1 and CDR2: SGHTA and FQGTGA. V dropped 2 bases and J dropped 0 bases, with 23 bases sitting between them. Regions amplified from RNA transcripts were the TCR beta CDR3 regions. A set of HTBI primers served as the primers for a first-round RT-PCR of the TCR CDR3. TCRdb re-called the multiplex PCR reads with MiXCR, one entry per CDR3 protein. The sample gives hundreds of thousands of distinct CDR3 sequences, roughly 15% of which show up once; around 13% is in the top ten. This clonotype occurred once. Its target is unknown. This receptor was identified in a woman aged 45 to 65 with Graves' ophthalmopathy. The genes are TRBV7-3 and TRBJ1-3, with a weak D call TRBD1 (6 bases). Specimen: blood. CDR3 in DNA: TGTGCCAGCAGCTTAGGCGGGGGGGGGCGAACCGATAACTCTGGAAACACCATATATTTT. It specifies CASSLGGGGRTDNSGNTIYF.